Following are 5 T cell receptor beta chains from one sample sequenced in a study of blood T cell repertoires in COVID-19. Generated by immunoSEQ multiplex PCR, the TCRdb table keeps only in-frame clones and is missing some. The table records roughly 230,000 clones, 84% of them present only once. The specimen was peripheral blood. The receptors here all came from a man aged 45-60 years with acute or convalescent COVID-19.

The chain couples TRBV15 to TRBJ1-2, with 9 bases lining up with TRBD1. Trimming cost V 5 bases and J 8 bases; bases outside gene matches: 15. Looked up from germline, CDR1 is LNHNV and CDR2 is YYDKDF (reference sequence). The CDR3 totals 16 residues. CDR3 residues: CATSGSQDRGWSGYTF. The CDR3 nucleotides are TGTGCCACCAGCGGAAGCCAGGACAGGGGTTGGAGCGGCTACACCTTC.

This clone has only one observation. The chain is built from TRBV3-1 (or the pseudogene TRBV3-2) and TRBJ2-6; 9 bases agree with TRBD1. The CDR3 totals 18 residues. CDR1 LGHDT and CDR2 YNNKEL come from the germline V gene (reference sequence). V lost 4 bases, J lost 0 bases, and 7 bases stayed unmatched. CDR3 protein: CASSRKQGANSGANVLTF. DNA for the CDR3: TGTGCCAGCAGCCGAAAACAGGGGGCCAACTCTGGGGCCAACGTCCTGACTTTC.

The CDR3, as DNA: TGTGCCAGCAGCATCGGGACAGGGAACACCGGGGAGCTGTTTTTT. Translation: CASSIGTGNTGELFF. The chain couples TRBV9 to TRBJ2-2; TRBD1 matches at 8 bases. Looked up from germline, CDR1 is SGDLS and CDR2 is YYNGEE. The CDR3 length is 15 residues. Unmatched junction bases numbered 3, after V lost 4 bases and J lost 1 base.

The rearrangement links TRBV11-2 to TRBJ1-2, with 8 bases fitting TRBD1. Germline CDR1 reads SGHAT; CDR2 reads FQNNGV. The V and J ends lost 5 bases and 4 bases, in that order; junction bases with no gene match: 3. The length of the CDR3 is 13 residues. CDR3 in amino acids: CASSPGQAYGYTF. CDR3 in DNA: TGTGCCAGCAGCCCGGGACAGGCCTATGGCTACACCTTC.

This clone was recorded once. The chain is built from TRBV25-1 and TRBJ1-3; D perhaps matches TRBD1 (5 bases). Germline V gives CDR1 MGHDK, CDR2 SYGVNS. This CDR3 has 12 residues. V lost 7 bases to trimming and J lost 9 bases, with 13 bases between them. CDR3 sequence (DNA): TGTGCCAGCAACAAAGGCGGGGGCACCATATATTTT. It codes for CASNKGGGTIYF. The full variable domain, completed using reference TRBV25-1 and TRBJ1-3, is EADIYQTPRYLVIGTGKKITLECSQTMGHDKMYWYQQDPGMELHLIHYSYGVNSTEKGDLSSESTVSRIRTEHFPLTLESARPSHTSQYLCASNKGGGTIYFGEGSWLTVV.